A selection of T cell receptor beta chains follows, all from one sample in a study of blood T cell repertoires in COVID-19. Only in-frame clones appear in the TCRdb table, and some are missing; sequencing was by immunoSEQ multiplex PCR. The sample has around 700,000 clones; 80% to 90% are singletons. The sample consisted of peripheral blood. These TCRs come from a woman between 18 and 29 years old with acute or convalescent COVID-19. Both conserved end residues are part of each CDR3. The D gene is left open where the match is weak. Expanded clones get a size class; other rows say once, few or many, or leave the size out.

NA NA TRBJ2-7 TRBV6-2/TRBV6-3 CASSYYPSGEQYF TGTGCCAGCAGTTACTACCCTTCCGGCGAGCAGTACTTC
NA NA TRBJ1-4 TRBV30 CASAQGRGEKLFF TGTGCCTCTGCACAGGGCCGGGGTGAAAAACTGTTTTTT
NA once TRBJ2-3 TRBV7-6 CASSLRYRVPTGTDTQYF TGTGCCAGCAGCTTACGATACAGGGTACCAACAGGCACAGATACGCAGTATTTT
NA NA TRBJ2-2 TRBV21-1 CASSKVPGTGELFF TGTGCCAGCAGCAAAGTTCCAGGAACCGGGGAGCTGTTTTTT
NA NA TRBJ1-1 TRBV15 CATSEDATEAFF TGTGCCACCAGCGAGGATGCGACTGAAGCTTTCTTT
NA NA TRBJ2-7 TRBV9 CASSDSGGTANEQYF TGTGCCAGCAGCGACAGTGGGGGGACCGCTAATGAGCAGTACTTC
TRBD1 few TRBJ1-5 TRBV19 CASSFFTGQARNQPQHF TGTGCCAGTAGTTTCTTTACGGGACAGGCTCGCAATCAGCCCCAGCATTTT
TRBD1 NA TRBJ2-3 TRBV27 CASSPPTGADTQYF TGTGCCAGCAGTCCACCGACAGGGGCCGATACGCAGTATTTT
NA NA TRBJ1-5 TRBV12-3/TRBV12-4 CASSPNYQPQHF TGTGCCAGCAGTCCTAATTACCAGCCCCAGCATTTT
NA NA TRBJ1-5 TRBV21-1 CASSSFGGYSNQPQHF TGTGCCAGCAGCTCATTCGGAGGTTATAGCAATCAGCCCCAGCATTTT
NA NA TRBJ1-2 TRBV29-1 CSVERDYGYTF TGCAGCGTTGAGCGTGACTATGGCTACACCTTC
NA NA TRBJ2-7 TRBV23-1 CASSQLSGFIPSYEQYF TGCGCCAGCAGTCAACTTTCAGGGTTTATACCTAGCTACGAGCAGTACTTC
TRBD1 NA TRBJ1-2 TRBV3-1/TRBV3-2 CASSQSLGTAGYTF TGTGCCAGCAGCCAATCCCTGGGGACAGCCGGCTACACCTTC
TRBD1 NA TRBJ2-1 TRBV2 CASSDISRGQGKDEQFF TGTGCCAGCAGTGATATTTCTAGGGGACAGGGGAAGGATGAGCAGTTCTTC
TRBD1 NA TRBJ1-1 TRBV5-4 CASSFAGTGRTEAFF TGTGCCAGCAGCTTCGCCGGGACAGGGCGGACTGAAGCTTTCTTT
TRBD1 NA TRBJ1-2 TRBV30 CAWRGQGALSRYTF TGTGCCTGGAGGGGACAGGGGGCCCTATCCCGCTACACCTTC
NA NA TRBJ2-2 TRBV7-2 CASSLDRAPGELFF TGTGCCAGCAGCTTAGACAGGGCTCCCGGGGAGCTGTTTTTT
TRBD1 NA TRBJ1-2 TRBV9 CASSGDPQGIHGYTF TGTGCCAGCAGCGGCGACCCACAGGGGATACATGGCTACACCTTC
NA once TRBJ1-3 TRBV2 CASNYRAFSGNTIYF TGTGCCAGCAACTACAGGGCCTTCTCTGGAAACACCATATATTTT
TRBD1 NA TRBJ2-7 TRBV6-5 CASSYGMGQGPYEQYF TGTGCCAGCAGTTACGGTATGGGACAGGGGCCCTACGAGCAGTACTTC
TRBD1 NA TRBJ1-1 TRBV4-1 CASSQGDRAWGEAFF TGCGCCAGCAGCCAAGGGGACAGGGCATGGGGTGAAGCTTTCTTT
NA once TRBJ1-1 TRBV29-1 CSVAVGGKNTEAFF TGCAGCGTTGCGGTAGGAGGTAAGAACACTGAAGCTTTCTTT
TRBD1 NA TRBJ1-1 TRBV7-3 CASSTGQGTLFF TGTGCCAGCAGCACGGGACAGGGGACTTTATTCTTT
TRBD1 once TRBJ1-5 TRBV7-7 CASSTNGTGVIDSNQPQHF TGTGCCAGCAGCACCAACGGGACAGGGGTGATCGATAGCAATCAGCCCCAGCATTTT
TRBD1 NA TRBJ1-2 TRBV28 CASSLSLWTGGWANYGYTF TGTGCCAGCAGTCTATCCCTTTGGACAGGGGGCTGGGCTAACTATGGCTACACCTTC
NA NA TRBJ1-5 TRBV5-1 CASSSGGGPQHF TGCGCCAGCAGCTCGGGGGGCGGGCCCCAGCATTTT
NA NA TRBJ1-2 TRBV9 CASSVGAGTYTF TGTGCCAGCAGCGTAGGGGCGGGGACCTACACCTTC
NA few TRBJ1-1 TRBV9 CASSASNTEAFF TGTGCCAGCAGCGCCTCGAACACTGAAGCTTTCTTT
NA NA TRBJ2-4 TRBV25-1 CASSPPGVVAKNIQYF TGTGCCAGCAGTCCTCCGGGGGTTGTAGCCAAAAACATTCAGTACTTC
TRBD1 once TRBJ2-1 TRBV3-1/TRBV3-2 CASSQSDRAHNEQFF TGTGCCAGCAGCCAATCGGACAGGGCGCACAATGAGCAGTTCTTC
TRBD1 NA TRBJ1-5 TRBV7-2 CASSAGTEANQPQHF TGTGCCAGCAGCGCCGGGACAGAAGCGAATCAGCCCCAGCATTTT
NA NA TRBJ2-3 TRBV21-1 CASSKVLRPGELDTQYF TGTGCCAGCAGCAAAGTTCTTCGGCCGGGGGAGTTGGATACGCAGTATTTT
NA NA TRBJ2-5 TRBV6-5 CATRSWQETQYF TGTGCCACCCGGTCGTGGCAAGAGACCCAGTACTTC
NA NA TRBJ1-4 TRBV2 CASSETLTRVLFF TGTGCCAGCAGCGAGACGTTGACCCGGGTGCTGTTTTTT
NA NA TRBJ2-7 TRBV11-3 CASSRGGPYEQYF TGTGCCAGCAGTAGGGGGGGCCCCTACGAGCAGTACTTC
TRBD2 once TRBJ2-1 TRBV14 CASSQVRGLAGGGNLNEQFF TGTGCCAGCAGCCAAGTGAGAGGACTAGCGGGGGGCGGTAACCTGAATGAGCAGTTCTTC
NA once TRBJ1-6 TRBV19 CASSAWGPGSPLHF TGTGCCAGTAGTGCCTGGGGGCCAGGTTCACCCCTCCACTTT
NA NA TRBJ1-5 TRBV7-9 CASSYMTAPQHF TGTGCCAGCAGCTACATGACAGCGCCCCAGCATTTT
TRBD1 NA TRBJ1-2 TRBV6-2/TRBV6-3 CASSYKDRGGCTF TGTGCCAGCAGTTACAAGGACAGGGGAGGATGCACCTTC
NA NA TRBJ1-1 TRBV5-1 CASRRAGLNTEAFF TGCGCCAGCAGGCGGGCAGGATTGAACACTGAAGCTTTCTTT
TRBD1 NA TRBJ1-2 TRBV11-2 CASSTGQAGYTF TGTGCCAGCAGCACAGGACAGGCTGGCTACACCTTC
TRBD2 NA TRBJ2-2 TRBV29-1 CSASYHISGGQTTGELFF TGCAGCGCTTCCTACCATATCAGCGGGGGGCAGACCACCGGGGAGCTGTTTTTT
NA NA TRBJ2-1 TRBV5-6 CASSFTRDISSYNEQFF TGTGCCAGCAGCTTTACCCGGGACATTAGCTCCTACAATGAGCAGTTCTTC
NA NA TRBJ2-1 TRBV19 CASSWFADYNEQFF TGTGCCAGTAGTTGGTTCGCAGACTACAATGAGCAGTTCTTC
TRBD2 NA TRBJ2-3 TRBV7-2 CASSSLAGGGDTQYF TGTGCCAGCAGCTCGCTAGCGGGGGGAGGTGATACGCAGTATTTT
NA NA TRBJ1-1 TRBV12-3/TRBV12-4 CASSLGPNTEAFF TGTGCCAGCAGTTTAGGGCCTAACACTGAAGCTTTCTTT
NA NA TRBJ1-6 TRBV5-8 CASSLVRGNSPLHF TGTGCCAGCAGCTTAGTCAGGGGTAATTCACCCCTCCACTTT
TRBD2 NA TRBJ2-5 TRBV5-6 CASSFFVSGGEETQYF TGTGCCAGCAGCTTTTTTGTTAGCGGGGGGGAAGAGACCCAGTACTTC
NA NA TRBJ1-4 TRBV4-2 CASSRETTLNEKLFF TGTGCCAGCAGCCGCGAAACCACTTTAAATGAAAAACTGTTTTTT
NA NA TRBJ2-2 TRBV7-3 CASSLSLSTGELFF TGTGCCAGCAGCTTAAGCCTTAGCACCGGGGAGCTGTTTTTT
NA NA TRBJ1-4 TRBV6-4 CASTPLGGDEKLFF TGTGCCAGCACCCCCCTGGGCGGGGATGAAAAACTGTTTTTT